Listed below are T cell receptor beta chains from one sample, sequenced in a study of T cells in Graves' hyperthyroidism and ophthalmopathy. TCRdb recomputed calls from the multiplex PCR reads with MiXCR, one row per CDR3 protein. The sample shows about 640,000 distinct CDR3 sequences, under 25% of them seen only once. The source material was blood. The receptors originated from a man under 40 with Graves' ophthalmopathy. CDR3s include the opening cysteine and the closing phenylalanine or tryptophan. D genes are given only for firm matches. Clone size, where shown, is once, few, many, or a class for clones that have expanded.

CDR3 length: 14; V gene: TRBV7-9; D gene: TRBD2; J gene: TRBJ2-7; clone size: .; CDR3 protein: CASSLTSGPPEQYF; CDR3 DNA: TGTGCCAGCAGCCTGACTAGCGGGCCCCCCGAGCAGTACTTC
CDR3 length: 14; V gene: TRBV7-6; D gene: TRBD1; J gene: TRBJ2-7; clone size: .; CDR3 protein: CASSSTTNRGEQYF; CDR3 DNA: TGTGCCAGCAGCTCCACCACCAACAGGGGCGAGCAGTACTTC
CDR3 length: 15; V gene: TRBV5-4; D gene: .; J gene: TRBJ2-7; clone size: .; CDR3 protein: CASSSSEEGMNEQYF; CDR3 DNA: TGTGCCAGCAGCTCTTCAGAGGAGGGCATGAACGAGCAGTACTTC
CDR3 length: 15; V gene: TRBV27; D gene: TRBD1; J gene: TRBJ1-1; clone size: many; CDR3 protein: CASSLAGGIGTEAFF; CDR3 DNA: TGTGCCAGCAGTTTGGCAGGGGGCATCGGCACTGAAGCTTTCTTT
CDR3 length: 15; V gene: TRBV6-2/TRBV6-3; D gene: TRBD1; J gene: TRBJ1-2; clone size: many; CDR3 protein: CASSYGTGRDYGYTF; CDR3 DNA: TGTGCCAGCAGTTACGGGACAGGGCGCGACTATGGCTACACCTTC
CDR3 length: 15; V gene: TRBV7-6; D gene: .; J gene: TRBJ2-2; clone size: few; CDR3 protein: CASSFRTHFTGELFF; CDR3 DNA: TGTGCCAGCAGCTTTCGGACTCACTTCACCGGGGAGCTGTTTTTT
CDR3 length: 16; V gene: TRBV3-1; D gene: TRBD2; J gene: TRBJ2-3; clone size: many; CDR3 protein: CASSPGTRKFADTQYF; CDR3 DNA: TGTGCCAGCAGCCCGGGGACTAGGAAGTTCGCAGATACGCAGTATTTT
CDR3 length: 14; V gene: TRBV5-6; D gene: TRBD1; J gene: TRBJ1-1; clone size: .; CDR3 protein: CASSSYDTTGKAFF; CDR3 DNA: TGTGCCAGCAGCTCTTACGACACGACAGGGAAGGCTTTCTTT
CDR3 length: 12; V gene: TRBV14; D gene: .; J gene: TRBJ2-5; clone size: few; CDR3 protein: CASSQGRLAQYF; CDR3 DNA: TGTGCCAGCAGCCAAGGACGACTGGCCCAGTACTTC
CDR3 length: 15; V gene: TRBV6-4; D gene: TRBD1; J gene: TRBJ2-1; clone size: .; CDR3 protein: CASRARQGGNNEQFF; CDR3 DNA: TGTGCCAGCAGAGCTAGACAGGGGGGCAACAATGAGCAGTTCTTC
CDR3 length: 15; V gene: TRBV5-6; D gene: .; J gene: TRBJ2-3; clone size: .; CDR3 protein: CASSPSGMGTDTQYF; CDR3 DNA: TGTGCCAGCAGCCCATCAGGGATGGGGACAGATACGCAGTATTTT
CDR3 length: 13; V gene: TRBV29-1; D gene: .; J gene: TRBJ2-3; clone size: .; CDR3 protein: CSVEKGSTDTQYF; CDR3 DNA: TGCAGCGTTGAAAAGGGCTCCACAGATACGCAGTATTTT
CDR3 length: 15; V gene: TRBV30; D gene: TRBD2; J gene: TRBJ2-5; clone size: .; CDR3 protein: CAWSVQAGVGETQYF; CDR3 DNA: TGTGCCTGGAGTGTACAAGCGGGAGTGGGTGAGACCCAGTACTTC
CDR3 length: 17; V gene: TRBV3-1; D gene: TRBD2; J gene: TRBJ2-1; clone size: .; CDR3 protein: CASSLYSGSLEYNEQLF; CDR3 DNA: TGTGCCAGCAGCCTTTATAGCGGGAGCTTGGAGTACAATGAGCAGCTCTTC
CDR3 length: 15; V gene: TRBV6-5; D gene: .; J gene: TRBJ2-7; clone size: few; CDR3 protein: CASSYSAQVGDEQYF; CDR3 DNA: TGTGCCAGCAGTTACTCGGCGCAGGTGGGGGACGAGCAGTACTTC
CDR3 length: 16; V gene: TRBV27; D gene: .; J gene: TRBJ2-1; clone size: few; CDR3 protein: CASSLGGWVPYNEQFF; CDR3 DNA: TGTGCCAGCAGTTTAGGTGGGTGGGTCCCCTACAATGAGCAGTTCTTC
CDR3 length: 18; V gene: TRBV15; D gene: TRBD1; J gene: TRBJ1-2; clone size: many; CDR3 protein: CATSRDLSGGTTNYGYTF; CDR3 DNA: TGTGCCACCAGCAGAGATTTATCAGGGGGAACGACAAACTATGGCTACACCTTC
CDR3 length: 16; V gene: TRBV7-9; D gene: TRBD2; J gene: TRBJ2-3; clone size: few; CDR3 protein: CASSLVASGNTDTQYF; CDR3 DNA: TGTGCCAGCAGCTTAGTGGCTAGCGGAAACACAGATACGCAGTATTTT
CDR3 length: 11; V gene: TRBV29-1; D gene: .; J gene: TRBJ1-1; clone size: .; CDR3 protein: CSVALYTEAFF; CDR3 DNA: TGCAGCGTTGCGCTTTACACTGAAGCTTTCTTT
CDR3 length: 14; V gene: TRBV18; D gene: .; J gene: TRBJ2-3; clone size: many; CDR3 protein: CASSPSTGTDTQYF; CDR3 DNA: TGTGCCAGCTCACCCAGCACCGGGACAGATACGCAGTATTTT
CDR3 length: 15; V gene: TRBV6-5; D gene: .; J gene: TRBJ1-1; clone size: .; CDR3 protein: CASSYSSTMNTEAFF; CDR3 DNA: TGTGCCAGCAGTTACTCTTCGACGATGAACACTGAAGCTTTCTTT
CDR3 length: 15; V gene: TRBV11-2; D gene: .; J gene: TRBJ2-1; clone size: many; CDR3 protein: CASSLGDWGYNEQFF; CDR3 DNA: TGTGCCAGCAGCTTAGGTGATTGGGGCTACAATGAGCAGTTCTTC
CDR3 length: 14; V gene: TRBV3-1; D gene: .; J gene: TRBJ1-2; clone size: many; CDR3 protein: CASSPDGGGYGYTF; CDR3 DNA: TGTGCCAGCAGCCCGGACGGGGGCGGGTATGGCTACACCTTC